This TCR beta chain was profiled in a study of tumor-infiltrating lymphocytes in primary liver carcinoma. To note about this clonotype: The junction differs from germline at one of its ends, possibly a read error.

The blood RNA (from unsorted whole blood) was obtained, and germline DNA was also extracted. Constant-region priming of around 500 ng total RNA yielded TCR beta cDNA. ARM-PCR was slightly modified, and three nested multiplex PCR rounds with it gave rise to the TCR beta libraries. Running roughly 10 cycles apiece, the first two PCR rounds relied on TRBV1-TRBV30 forward primers together with a C-beta reverse primer. In TCRdb, the multiplex PCR reads were re-called with MiXCR into one record per CDR3 protein. The data show approximately 310,000 distinct CDR3 sequences, 60% to 80% seen once. CDR1 and CDR2 from the germline V gene are MNHNY and SVGAGI (reference sequence). The CDR3 totals 13 residues.

The chain has TRBV6-6 and TRBJ2-1, with D possibly TRBD2 on 5 matching bases. Sequencing was done on a sample of peripheral blood. The origin of this receptor is a middle-aged man with primary liver carcinoma and hepatitis B virus infection. CDR3 sequence (DNA): TGTGTCAGCAGCCGGGATTACTACAATGAGCAGTTCTTC. Protein: CVSSRDYYNEQFF.